The 22 T cell receptor beta chains below were found in one sample sequenced in a study of control samples from healthy donors and cancer patients. Assay used: immunoSEQ multiplex PCR; TCRdb lists only in-frame clones, some missing. Here the sample spans about 130,000 clones, about 88% being singletons. The sequenced sample was blood. The receptors here all came from a man aged 45 to 65 in good health.

The rearrangement links TRBV7-3 to TRBJ2-3; 8 nucleotides match TRBD1. J was trimmed by 4 bases and V by 5 bases; bases with no gene match: 5. CDR1 and CDR2 from the germline V gene are SGHTA and FQGTGA. The length of the CDR3 is 14 residues. This CDR3 reads CASSADRASDTQYF. CDR3 DNA: TGTGCCAGCAGCGCGGACAGGGCTTCAGATACGCAGTATTTT.

In this sample, this clone turned up once. The gene calls are TRBV7-3 and TRBJ2-5, with D perhaps matching TRBD1 (6 bases). The CDR3 is 13 residues long. CDR1 is SGHTA, CDR2 FQGTGA, per germline. Between the trimmed V and J ends, which lost 2 bases and 3 bases, there was a span of 7 bases. This chain's CDR3 is CASSLEGEETQYF. The CDR3 coding sequence is TGTGCCAGCAGCTTAGAGGGGGAAGAGACCCAGTACTTC.

The chain has TRBV27 and TRBJ1-2, with unresolved D. The CDR3 extends over 13 amino acids. Germline-derived CDR1 and CDR2 are MNHEY and SMNVEV (reference sequence). The V end lost 9 bases, the J end lost 3 bases, and 14 bases lay between the germline ends. The CDR3 protein is CASATGIDYGYTF. CDR3 sequence (DNA): TGTGCCAGTGCCACCGGAATTGACTATGGCTACACCTTC.

This chain joins TRBV20-1 and TRBJ1-2; D gene uncertain. Germline values: CDR1 DFQATT, CDR2 SNEGSKA (reference sequence). The V and J ends lost 3 bases and 5 bases respectively, with 4 bases between them. This CDR3 is 10 amino acids long. The CDR3, as DNA: TGCAGTGCTAGGGTTTATGGCTACACCTTC. This gives the protein CSARVYGYTF.

V usage is TRBV5-1 and J usage is TRBJ2-5, with a tentative D call TRBD2 (6 bases). The length of the CDR3 is 16 residues. V lost 5 bases and J 0 bases, leaving 17 bases between the germline ends. Germline-derived CDR1 and CDR2 are SGHRS and YFSETQ. This CDR3 is CASSIGSGGNQETQYF. Written as DNA, the CDR3 is TGCGCCAGCAGTATAGGGTCCGGGGGAAACCAAGAGACCCAGTACTTC. Based on the CDR3 plus reference TRBV5-1 and TRBJ2-5, the full variable domain is KAGVTQTPRYLIKTRGQQVTLSCSPISGHRSVSWYQQTPGQGLQFLFEYFSETQRNKGNFPGRFSGRQFSNSRSEMNVSTLELGDSALYLCASSIGSGGNQETQYFGPGTRLLVL.

This sequence joins TRBV29-1 and TRBJ1-1; no clear D gene. The CDR3 contains 13 residues. Germline values: CDR1 SQVTM, CDR2 ANQGSEA. Trimming took off 4 bases at V and 5 bases at J, with 14 bases between the two ends. The CDR3 here is CSVVGRMRTEAFF. In DNA form, the CDR3 reads TGCAGCGTTGTAGGCCGAATGCGGACTGAAGCTTTCTTT. Using reference TRBV29-1 and TRBJ1-1 for the parts outside the CDR3, the full variable domain is SAVISQKPSRDICQRGTSLTIQCQVDSQVTMMFWYRQQPGQSLTLIATANQGSEATYESGFVIDKFPISRPNLTFSTLTVSNMSPEDSSIYLCSVVGRMRTEAFFGQGTRLTVV.

The V gene is TRBV19, the J gene TRBJ2-2; 9 bases map to TRBD1. Germline values: CDR1 LNHDA, CDR2 SQIVND (reference sequence). This CDR3 region has 15 residues. The V gene end was trimmed by 6 bases and the J gene end by 4 bases; junction bases not matched to a gene: 6. This CDR3 reads CASRAQGAGTGELFF. The CDR3, as DNA: TGTGCCAGTAGAGCACAGGGGGCTGGCACCGGGGAGCTGTTTTTT.

V gene TRBV15 combines with J gene TRBJ2-1; no clear D gene. Trimming shortened V by 0 bases and J by 6 bases, and 6 bases separated the two germline ends. The CDR3 extends over 13 amino acids. In germline, CDR1 is LNHNV, CDR2 YYDKDF (reference sequence). CDR3 nucleotide sequence: TGTGCCACCAGCAGAGATAGGGCCAATGAGCAGTTCTTC. Translation: CATSRDRANEQFF.

The V call is TRBV2, the J call TRBJ2-3; no clear D gene. CDR1 is SNHLY and CDR2 is FYNNEI in the germline V gene. V lost 11 bases, J lost 5 bases, and 8 bases lay in between. CDR3 size: 10 residues. This chain's CDR3 is CALAGDTQYF. CDR3 nucleotides: TGTGCCTTAGCCGGAGATACGCAGTATTTT.

V usage is TRBV25-1 and J usage is TRBJ1-1; 7 positions match TRBD1. The CDR3 runs to 13 residues. With V trimmed by 5 bases and J by 8 bases, 8 bases remained unmatched. In germline, CDR1 is MGHDK, CDR2 SYGVNS. This CDR3 reads CASSQGVSGEAFF. The CDR3 DNA follows: TGTGCCAGCAGTCAGGGGGTGTCAGGGGAAGCTTTCTTT.

V is TRBV5-1 and J is TRBJ2-2; D perhaps matches TRBD1 (5 bases). From germline, CDR1 is SGHRS and CDR2 YFSETQ. The CDR3 has 16 residues. Deletions cut 2 bases from V and 2 bases from J, with 13 bases between. The CDR3 here is CASSFTSTGNTGELFF. In DNA, the CDR3 is TGCGCCAGCAGCTTCACCTCAACAGGAAACACCGGGGAGCTGTTTTTT.

The DNA of the CDR3 is TGTGCCAGCAGTGACTGGCGGGAGCAGTACTTC. Encoded protein: CASSDWREQYF. The chain is built from TRBV25-1 and TRBJ2-7; no clear D gene. CDR1 MGHDK and CDR2 SYGVNS come from the germline V gene. Trimming shortened V by 3 bases and J by 7 bases, and 7 bases separated the two germline ends. The CDR3 extends over 11 amino acids.

The V and J genes are TRBV5-1 and TRBJ2-2; D may be TRBD2 (5 bases). V lost 3 bases and J 0 bases, leaving 9 bases between the germline ends. The CDR3 runs to 15 residues. Per the germline V gene, CDR1 is SGHRS and CDR2 is YFSETQ. The CDR3 DNA is TGCGCCAGCAGCTCCGGGGTAACGAACACCGGGGAGCTGTTTTTT. Amino acid sequence: CASSSGVTNTGELFF.

The chain has TRBV18 and TRBJ1-3; D not resolved. V shed 5 bases and J shed 2 bases, with 16 bases lying between them. CDR1 and CDR2 from the germline V gene are KGHSH and LQKENI. The CDR3 covers 16 residues. The CDR3 reads CASSSASGGTGNTIYF. For the CDR3, the DNA is TGTGCCAGCTCATCAGCCTCGGGTGGGACTGGAAACACCATATATTTT.

The chain uses TRBV2 and TRBJ2-7; 10 bases fit TRBD1. Per germline, CDR1 SNHLY and CDR2 FYNNEI. CDR3 length equals 15 residues. The trim removed 4 bases at V and 7 bases at J, leaving 10 bases unmatched. For the CDR3, the DNA is TGTGCCAGCAGTGCCGGGACAGGGGCTTACGAGGAGCAGTACTTC. Its protein is CASSAGTGAYEEQYF.

The chain has TRBV28 and TRBJ1-2, with TRBD1 as a possible D gene (6 bases). The CDR3 loop spans 14 amino acids. Trimming took 6 bases from V and 3 from J, leaving 14 bases between them. Germline V gene sequence: CDR1 MDHEN, CDR2 SYDVKM. The CDR3 here is CASRGGAEHYGYTF. DNA for the CDR3: TGTGCCAGCAGGGGGGGGGCAGAGCACTATGGCTACACCTTC.

This clone was counted once. The rearrangement joins TRBV24-1 to TRBJ2-1; 9 nucleotides match TRBD1. CDR1 KGHDR and CDR2 SFDVKD come from the germline V gene. Trimming removed 6 bases from V and 5 bases from J; junction bases left unmatched: 4. The CDR3 length is 14 residues. CDR3: CATSKGQGNNEQFF. The CDR3 region has the DNA TGTGCCACCAGTAAAGGACAGGGGAACAATGAGCAGTTCTTC.

This rearrangement joins TRBV7-9 to TRBJ2-2; 7 bases agree with TRBD1. V gave up 1 base and J gave up 1 base; unmatched junction bases: 0. Germline V gene lookup returns CDR1 SEHNR and CDR2 FQNEAQ (reference sequence). The CDR3 runs to 15 residues. CDR3 protein: CASSLDRGNTGELFF. Written as DNA, the CDR3 is TGTGCCAGCAGCTTAGACAGGGGGAACACCGGGGAGCTGTTTTTT.

This sequence joins TRBV28 and TRBJ2-1; 7 bases agree with TRBD1. The trim removed 10 bases at V and 3 bases at J, leaving 6 bases unmatched. Germline V gives CDR1 MDHEN, CDR2 SYDVKM. The CDR3 loop spans 13 amino acids. The CDR3 protein is CATARTGYNEQFF. CDR3 sequence (DNA): TGTGCCACAGCGCGGACAGGCTACAATGAGCAGTTCTTC.

This clone was seen just once. This chain's CDR3 is CSANPPDKSGNTEAFF. The CDR3 nucleotides are TGCAGCGCCAATCCGCCGGACAAATCGGGTAACACTGAAGCTTTCTTT. The chain employs TRBV29-1 and TRBJ1-1; perhaps TRBD1 as D (5 bases). CDR3 length equals 16 residues. V lost 7 bases and J lost 2, with 23 bases in between. Germline assignment: CDR1 SQVTM and CDR2 ANQGSEA.

The chain joins TRBV3-1 (or the pseudogene TRBV3-2) to TRBJ1-2; D uncertain. CDR1 and CDR2 from the germline V gene are LGHDT and YNNKEL (reference sequence). The CDR3 extends over 14 amino acids. The V gene lost 0 bases and the J gene lost 4 bases, with 9 bases spanning the gap. This CDR3 is CASSQDDGPYGYTF. In DNA form, the CDR3 reads TGTGCCAGCAGCCAAGACGACGGTCCCTATGGCTACACCTTC.

The chain employs TRBV27 and TRBJ2-3; TRBD2 aligns across 10 bases. V lost 6 bases and J lost 9; bases outside the gene matches: 12. The germline gives CDR1 MNHEY, CDR2 SMNVEV (reference sequence). CDR3 length: 15 residues. CDR3 bases: TGTGCCAGCAGCGCGGGGGAGCGGGGGGGCAGCACGCAGTATTTT. It yields the protein CASSAGERGGSTQYF.